Each of the 2 T cell receptor beta chains below was sequenced from the same sample in a study of blood T cells in healthy people across ages. The use of a sample-barcoded 5' primer and a J-beta primer mix characterized a second PCR of about 7 to 12 cycles. Each CDR3 protein gets one entry after TCRdb re-called the 5' RACE reads with MiXCR. This table holds approximately 1,100,000 distinct CDR3 sequences, under 55% found once. The sample consisted of blood. The source of these receptors is a woman aged 55-75 years in good health.

This clonotype occurred a few times. This chain connects TRBV29-1 to TRBJ2-7; 10 bases map to TRBD1. This CDR3 contains 15 residues. Germline-derived CDR1 and CDR2 are SQVTM and ANQGSEA. Trimming at V came to 5 bases and at J to 3 bases, leaving 10 bases not matched to a gene. The CDR3 sequence: CSVTPGQGVIYEQYF. The CDR3 DNA reads TGCAGCGTTACCCCAGGACAGGGGGTTATCTACGAGCAGTACTTC.

In this sample, this clonotype turned up a few times. This chain joins TRBV28 and TRBJ2-4, with 7 positions matching TRBD1. The end of the DNA fits TRBJ2-7 better, so the J call may be wrong. There are 15 residues in the CDR3. CDR1 and CDR2 (germline): MDHEN, SYDVKM. The CDR3 DNA reads as TGTGCCAGCAGTTTACAGGGGGTCCTCCGAGGCGAGCAGTACTTC. Amino acids: CASSLQGVLRGEQYF.